Listed below are T cell receptor beta chains from one sample, sequenced in a study of blood T cell repertoires in COVID-19. Here immunoSEQ multiplex PCR was the method, and the copy in TCRdb shows in-frame clones only, minus some. The sample comprises 150,000 to 200,000 clones, about nine tenths of which are singletons, and roughly 2% rests with the top ten. The material sequenced was peripheral blood. The source of these receptors is a young man with acute or convalescent COVID-19. CDR3s include the opening cysteine and the closing phenylalanine or tryptophan. D genes are given only for firm matches. Where a row states a size, it is once, few, many or the class of an expanded clone; other rows omit it.

>TRBV9|NA|TRBD1|TRBJ1-1
CASSYRGRTEAFF
TGTGCCAGCAGTTACAGGGGGCGGACTGAAGCTTTCTTT
>TRBV6-5|NA|TRBD1|TRBJ2-7
CASSPIGTDYEQYF
TGTGCCAGCAGTCCTATAGGGACAGATTACGAGCAGTACTTC
>TRBV24-1|NA|TRBD1|TRBJ1-2
CATSDWNAGTGIEGYTF
TGTGCCACCAGTGATTGGAACGCCGGGACAGGGATAGAGGGCTACACCTTC
>TRBV3-1/TRBV3-2|once|NA|TRBJ1-3
CASTPQDRTGNTIYF
TGTGCCAGCACCCCCCAAGACAGGACTGGAAACACCATATATTTT
>TRBV28|NA|NA|TRBJ1-4
CASSLTGPAKLFF
TGTGCCAGCAGTCTAACAGGTCCGGCAAAACTGTTTTTT
>TRBV7-9|NA|NA|TRBJ1-2
CASSLAGVTYGYTF
TGTGCCAGCAGCTTAGCAGGGGTGACCTATGGCTACACCTTC
>TRBV27|NA|NA|TRBJ2-5
CASSPPGTQYF
TGTGCCAGCAGTCCCCCGGGGACCCAGTACTTC
>TRBV5-1|NA|NA|TRBJ2-7
CASSLAGGATKYF
TGCGCCAGCAGCTTGGCCGGTGGGGCTACGAAGTACTTC
>TRBV3-1/TRBV3-2|NA|NA|TRBJ2-5
CASSQASGQETQYF
TGTGCCAGCAGCCAGGCGAGCGGCCAAGAGACCCAGTACTTC
>TRBV3-1/TRBV3-2|NA|NA|TRBJ2-7
CASSQEPSPTFYEQYF
TGTGCCAGCAGCCAAGAACCTAGCCCCACTTTCTACGAGCAGTACTTC
>TRBV19|NA|TRBD1|TRBJ1-1
CASIGTDMGVKTEAFF
TGTGCCAGTATCGGGACAGACATGGGGGTGAAGACTGAAGCTTTCTTT
>TRBV29-1|NA|NA|TRBJ1-6
CSVRGGDSSPLHF
TGCAGCGTTAGAGGGGGAGATAGTTCACCCCTCCACTTT
>TRBV6-5|NA|NA|TRBJ2-6
CASGGAAGANVLTF
TGTGCCAGCGGCGGGGCCGCTGGGGCCAACGTCCTGACTTTC
>TRBV7-9|NA|NA|TRBJ2-3
CASSSGLGLSTDTQYF
TGTGCCAGCAGCTCAGGACTGGGCCTGAGCACAGATACGCAGTATTTT
>TRBV29-1|NA|NA|TRBJ1-3
CSVGGHSWGNTIYF
TGCAGCGTTGGAGGACACAGTTGGGGAAACACCATATATTTT
>TRBV27|NA|TRBD2|TRBJ2-1
CASRRLAGGNEQFF
TGTGCCAGCAGGCGACTAGCGGGGGGCAATGAGCAGTTCTTC
>TRBV20-1|NA|NA|TRBJ2-3
CSALTGDTQYF
TGCAGTGCTCTAACAGGAGATACGCAGTATTTT
>TRBV6-5|NA|NA|TRBJ1-1
CASSYAGGAGNTEAFF
TGTGCCAGCAGTTACGCCGGAGGGGCGGGGAACACTGAAGCTTTCTTT
>TRBV6-6|NA|NA|TRBJ2-7
CASTPQGTYEQYF
TGTGCCAGCACCCCACAGGGCACCTACGAGCAGTACTTC
>TRBV25-1|NA|TRBD1|TRBJ1-2
CASSRTGTVYGYTF
TGTGCCAGCAGTCGGACAGGGACGGTCTATGGCTACACCTTC
>TRBV13|NA|NA|TRBJ2-5
CASSPRRQETQYF
TGTGCCAGCAGCCCCCGCAGGCAAGAGACCCAGTACTTC
>TRBV9|NA|TRBD1|TRBJ2-7
CASSVGESGGYEQYF
TGTGCCAGCAGCGTAGGTGAGTCAGGGGGCTACGAGCAGTACTTC